This T cell receptor (beta chain) was identified in a study of monozygotic twins with inflammatory bowel disease. A remark on this clonotype: Its antigen is unidentified.

Across eight separate reactions for each sample, cDNA was made. TCRdb reprocessed the 5' RACE reads and reports one entry per CDR3 protein, with no DNA. The record lists 420,000 or so distinct CDR3 sequences, of which the ten most abundant hold 2% to 3%. Overall study findings and caveats: Comparison of concordant versus discordant twins revealed no difference in repertoire similarity, possibly due to limited power. The data gave no support to a single strong IBD-associated signal or clonotype.

Whole-blood total RNA was extracted without T cell sorting. The specimen sequenced was blood. The source is a human donor with ulcerative colitis or Crohn's disease, or a healthy co-twin of an affected twin (not recorded which).

Here the CDR3 reads CASSFLRTSTNSGNTIYF. The chain employs TRBV5-5 and TRBJ1-3. CDR1 is SGHKS and CDR2 is YYEKEE in the germline V gene (reference sequence). The CDR3 is 18 residues long.